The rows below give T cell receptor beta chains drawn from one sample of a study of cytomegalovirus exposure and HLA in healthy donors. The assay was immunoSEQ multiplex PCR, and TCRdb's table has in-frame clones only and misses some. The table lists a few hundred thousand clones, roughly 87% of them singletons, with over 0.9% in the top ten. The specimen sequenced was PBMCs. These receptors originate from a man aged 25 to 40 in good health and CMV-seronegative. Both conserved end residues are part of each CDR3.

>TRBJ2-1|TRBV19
CASSSSQGVGGNEQFF
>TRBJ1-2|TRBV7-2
CASSWTGVQGDYGYTF
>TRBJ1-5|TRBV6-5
CASSRDKIYQPQHF
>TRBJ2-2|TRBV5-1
CASSPRGVAQNTGELFF
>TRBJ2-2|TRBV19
CASSSRTGSVVNTGELFF
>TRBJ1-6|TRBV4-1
CASSRPQGGTNNSPLHF
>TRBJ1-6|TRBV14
CASSSSISSYNSPLHF
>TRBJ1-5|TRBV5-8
CASSLDGPSNQPQHF
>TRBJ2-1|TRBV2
CASSRDREAYNEQFF
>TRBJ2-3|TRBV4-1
CASSQAPAGGPEDTQYF
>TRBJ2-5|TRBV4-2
CASSQVTGEETQYF
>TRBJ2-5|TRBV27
CASSKEGTLTSGYQETQYF
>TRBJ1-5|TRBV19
CASSKWTGSNQPQHF
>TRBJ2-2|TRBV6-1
CASSEGWRGEGPGELFF
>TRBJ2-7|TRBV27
CASSFGGSYEQYF
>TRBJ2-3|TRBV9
CASSGFLAGYTDTQYF
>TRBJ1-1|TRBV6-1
CASSERGDTEAFF
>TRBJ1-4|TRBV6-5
CASSYSAGGHEKLFF
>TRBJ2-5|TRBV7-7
CASSQSEGQGVGETQYF
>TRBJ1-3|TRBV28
CASSPRSLSGNTIYF
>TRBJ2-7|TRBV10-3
CAISADSRYEQYF
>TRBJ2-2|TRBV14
CASSQDLKRGNTGELFF
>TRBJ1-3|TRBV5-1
CASSSGQEYSGNTIYF
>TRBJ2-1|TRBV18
CASSRQGSYNEQFF
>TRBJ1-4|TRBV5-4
CASRKGQGTTTNEKLFF
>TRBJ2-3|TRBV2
CASSVQGIRSDTQYF
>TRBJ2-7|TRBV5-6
CASSLWTGVFEQYF
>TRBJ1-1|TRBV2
CARLKSQALNTEAFF
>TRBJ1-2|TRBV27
CASSFFRGNYGYTF
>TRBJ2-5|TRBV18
CASSHRTTGGETQYF
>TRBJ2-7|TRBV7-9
CASSFARGGDEQYF
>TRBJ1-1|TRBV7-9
CASSPRGQVNTEAFF
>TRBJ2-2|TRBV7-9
CAVGGTSPRPNTGELFF
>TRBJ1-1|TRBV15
CATSRDTGLEAFF
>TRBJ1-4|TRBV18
CASSAQGSANEKLFF
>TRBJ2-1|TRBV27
CASSTPGQGIVNEQFF
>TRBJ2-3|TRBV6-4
CASSPDRGNTDTQYF
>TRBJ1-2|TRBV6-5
CASSQSLDRPYGYTF
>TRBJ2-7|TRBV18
CASSPQLKSDRSSYEQYF
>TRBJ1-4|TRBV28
CASSLGSGGKAANEKLFF
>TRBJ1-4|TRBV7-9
CASSLGQGASNEKLFF
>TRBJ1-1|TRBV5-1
CASTLLGQTTEAFF
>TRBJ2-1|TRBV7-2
CASRPTSGGAGEQFF
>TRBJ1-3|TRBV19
CASSLMDRASTGNTIYF
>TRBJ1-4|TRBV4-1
CASRLKIDPGQGLEKLFF
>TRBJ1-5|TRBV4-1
CASSHSNSGNQPQHF
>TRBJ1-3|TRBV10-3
CASGGGNTIYF
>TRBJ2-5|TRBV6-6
CASTYEETQYF
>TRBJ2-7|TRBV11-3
CASSLGGGSSYEQYF
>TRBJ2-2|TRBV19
CASSGVYTGELFF
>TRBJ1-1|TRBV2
CASSVNTEAFF
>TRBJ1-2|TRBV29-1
CSVEHRGQNYGYTF
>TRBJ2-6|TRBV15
CATSREFISGANVLTF
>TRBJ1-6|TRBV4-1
CASSQEGMGGRNSPLHF
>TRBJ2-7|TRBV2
CASSAGDLDEQYF
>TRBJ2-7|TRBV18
CASSQGKGAYEQYF
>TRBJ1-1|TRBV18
CASSAGQELTEAFF
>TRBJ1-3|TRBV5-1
CASSLDSINSGNTIYF
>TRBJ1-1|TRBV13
CASSLKTGWTEAFF